The 29 T cell receptor beta chains in this list originate from one sample, sequenced in a study of T cells in Graves' hyperthyroidism and ophthalmopathy. RNA transcripts provided the source from which TCR beta CDR3 regions were amplified. HTBI primers were the set used in a first-round RT-PCR of the TCR CDR3. TCRdb fed the multiplex PCR reads into MiXCR, producing one record per CDR3 protein. Counted here are fewer than 700,000 distinct CDR3 sequences, roughly 17% occurring once; the ten biggest clones make up approximately 15%. Sequencing was carried out using blood. These TCRs come from a woman between 18 and 29 years old with Graves' ophthalmopathy.

The J gene is TRBJ2-5, the V gene TRBV6-1, with D perhaps TRBD1 (6 bases). The germline gives CDR1 MNHNS, CDR2 SASEGT. This CDR3 is 14 amino acids long. Trimming shortened V by 2 bases and J by 2 bases, and 9 bases separated the two germline ends. CDR3 in DNA: TGTGCCAGCAGTGAAACAGGGCCACAAGAGACCCAGTACTTC. Its protein is CASSETGPQETQYF.

The chain has TRBV12-3 or TRBV12-4 and TRBJ1-2; D ambiguous. V lost 0 bases to trimming and J lost 8 bases, with 4 bases between them. The CDR3 length is 11 residues. CDR3 region: CASSLAIGYTF. DNA of the CDR3: TGTGCCAGCAGTTTAGCCATAGGCTACACCTTC.

As to this clonotype: This may stem from a read error, because a much larger clone lies one nucleotide away. V usage is TRBV30 and J usage is TRBJ2-3; TRBD2 matches at 9 bases. Germline CDR1 and CDR2: GTSNPN and SVGIG (reference sequence). The CDR3 covers 15 residues. The CDR3 DNA is TGTGCCTCAACTAGCGGGCCCGCTAGCACAGATGCGCAGTATTTT. Protein sequence: CASTSGPASTDAQYF.

This clonotype was counted at least ten times. V and J are TRBV7-8 and TRBJ1-2, with 7 nucleotides matching TRBD1. This CDR3 is built from 16 residues. Germline CDR1 is SGHVS and CDR2 is FQNEAQ. Trimming cost V 1 base and J 6 bases; bases outside gene matches: 11. For the CDR3, the DNA is TGTGCCAGCAGCTTAGGCGGACAGGAGTCCGAAGATGGCTACACCTTC. It codes for CASSLGGQESEDGYTF.

CDR3 coding DNA: TGTGCCAGTACCTCCGGGACAGGGGGCTTCAGCACTGAAGCTTTCTTT. Amino acid sequence: CASTSGTGGFSTEAFF. The chain recombines TRBV19 with TRBJ1-1; TRBD1 matches at 12 bases. The length of the CDR3 is 16 residues. The germline gives CDR1 LNHDA, CDR2 SQIVND (reference sequence). V shed 7 bases, J shed 4 bases, and the junction held 10 bases outside the gene matches.

This clonotype was picked up many times. The CDR3 nucleotides are TGCAGCAGTGATGCGGGACAGGGATACAATGAGCAGTTCTTC. It codes for CSSDAGQGYNEQFF. This chain uses TRBV29-1 with TRBJ2-1; 9 bases are shared with TRBD1. The CDR3 contains 14 residues. The germline V gene has CDR1 SQVTM and CDR2 ANQGSEA. Trimming removed 8 bases from V and 4 bases from J; junction bases left unmatched: 9.

The chain has TRBV19 and TRBJ2-7; D assignment may be TRBD1 or TRBD2 (5 bases each). V dropped 4 bases and J dropped 6 bases, with 19 bases sitting between them. This CDR3 comprises 15 residues. Germline loops: CDR1 LNHDA, CDR2 SQIVND (reference sequence). CDR3 protein: CASSTIEGTKAEQYF. The CDR3 region has the DNA TGTGCCAGTAGTACGATCGAGGGGACGAAGGCCGAGCAGTACTTC. The full variable domain, rest sourced from reference TRBV19 and TRBJ2-7, is DGGITQSPKYLFRKEGQNVTLSCEQNLNHDAMYWYRQDPGQGLRLIYYSQIVNDFQKGDIAEGYSVSREKKESFPLTVTSAQKNPTAFYLCASSTIEGTKAEQYFGPGTRLTVT.

There are many counts of this clonotype. The chain couples TRBV28 to TRBJ1-5; possible D gene TRBD1, 6 bases. CDR1 is MDHEN, CDR2 SYDVKM, per germline. The CDR3 length is 16 residues. Trimming removed 7 bases from V and 0 bases from J, with 16 bases in between. CDR3 protein: CASKWTAGGSNQPQHF. The CDR3 DNA sequence: TGTGCCAGCAAGTGGACAGCGGGGGGTAGCAATCAGCCCCAGCATTTT.

The rearrangement joins TRBV5-1 to TRBJ2-3; 10 bases map to TRBD2. The CDR3 is made up of 17 amino acids. Trimming cost V 2 bases and J 9 bases; bases outside gene matches: 15. Germline values: CDR1 SGHRS, CDR2 YFSETQ. This CDR3 reads CASSFSLRTSGKATQYF. The DNA for the CDR3 is TGCGCCAGCAGCTTTAGTCTCCGAACTAGCGGGAAGGCCACGCAGTATTTT.

The rearrangement uses TRBV6-1 and TRBJ1-1, with a weak D call TRBD1 (6 bases). V was clipped by 1 base and J by 8 bases, with 14 bases between them. The CDR3 runs 14 residues. In germline, CDR1 is MNHNS, CDR2 SASEGT. The chain's CDR3 is CASSEGGGQQEAFF. The CDR3 DNA reads as TGTGCCAGCAGTGAAGGGGGGGGCCAGCAAGAAGCTTTCTTT.

This clonotype was counted at least ten times. This chain connects TRBV11-2 to TRBJ2-1; D may be TRBD2 (5 bases). Germline lookup yields CDR1 SGHAT and CDR2 FQNNGV. V dropped 2 bases and J dropped 0 bases, with 14 bases sitting between them. This CDR3 is built from 17 residues. CDR3 bases: TGTGCCAGCAGCTTATGGCCTAGCCGGAGCTCCTACAATGAGCAGTTCTTC. This codes for CASSLWPSRSSYNEQFF.

This clonotype was observed at least ten times. V is TRBV2 and J is TRBJ2-6; tentatively, D is TRBD1 or TRBD2 (5 bases each). The CDR3 has 16 amino acids. Germline V CDR1 and CDR2: SNHLY, FYNNEI. Trimming cost V 4 bases and J 2 bases, with 12 bases left between them. CDR3 sequence reads: CASSVSGRAGANVLTF. In DNA form, the CDR3 reads TGTGCCAGCAGTGTCTCAGGGAGAGCTGGGGCCAACGTCCTGACTTTC.

This clonotype was seen at least ten times. The rearrangement uses TRBV20-1 and TRBJ2-1; possibly TRBD1 or TRBD2 for D (5 bases each). Germline CDR1 is DFQATT and CDR2 is SNEGSKA (reference sequence). The germline V and J ends were trimmed by 3 bases and 7 bases, with 10 bases remaining between them. The CDR3 is made up of 12 amino acids. The CDR3 nucleotides are TGCAGTGCTAGTCAGGGAGCAAATGAGCAGTTCTTC. Residues: CSASQGANEQFF.

The chain has TRBV5-1 and TRBJ1-3, with TRBD1 identical over 7 bases. The germline V gene has CDR1 SGHRS and CDR2 YFSETQ. The CDR3 totals 15 residues. The V and J ends lost 0 bases and 3 bases, in that order; junction bases with no gene match: 3. The CDR3: CASSLGDRYGNTIYF. The CDR3 coding sequence is TGCGCCAGCAGCTTGGGGGACAGATATGGAAACACCATATATTTT.

The chain joins TRBV6-1 to TRBJ1-2, with a weak D call TRBD1 (6 bases). The CDR3 consists of 14 residues. CDR1 and CDR2 from the germline V gene are MNHNS and SASEGT. V was clipped by 6 bases and J by 6 bases, with 17 bases between them. CDR3 DNA: TGTGCCAGCAGGCCTACTTCACAGGGAAATGGCTACACCTTC. Protein sequence: CASRPTSQGNGYTF.

About this clonotype itself: One base away lies a much larger clone, so this may be a sequencing read error. The CDR3 reads CASSETANIRYF. In DNA, the CDR3 is TGTGCCAGCAGTGAGACTGCAAACATTCGGTACTTC. V gene TRBV28 combines with J gene TRBJ2-4; D is undetermined. The CDR3 loop spans 12 amino acids. Germline V gene sequence: CDR1 MDHEN, CDR2 SYDVKM.

This chain links TRBV7-2 with TRBJ1-2; D gene unclear. Per germline, CDR1 SGHTA and CDR2 FQGNSA. The CDR3 spans 13 residues. V lost 6 bases and J lost 3, with 11 bases in between. CDR3 DNA sequence: TGTGCCAGCAGTTTATGGTTAGACTATGGCTACACCTTC. It yields the protein CASSLWLDYGYTF.

This clonotype showed up many times. The gene calls are TRBV6-1 and TRBJ2-7; unclear D gene. The V end lost 5 bases, the J end lost 5 bases, and 13 bases lay between the germline ends. The CDR3 has 13 residues. The germline gives CDR1 MNHNS, CDR2 SASEGT. This chain's CDR3 is CASSFRTVDEQYF. The CDR3 DNA sequence: TGTGCCAGCAGTTTCCGAACCGTTGACGAGCAGTACTTC.

This clonotype was recorded at least ten times. The rearrangement joins TRBV7-9 to TRBJ2-5, with D tentatively TRBD1 (5 bases). Germline CDR1 and CDR2: SEHNR and FQNEAQ (reference sequence). Deletions cut 1 base from V and 5 bases from J, with 17 bases between. The CDR3 loop spans 16 amino acids. The CDR3 here is CASSLGWGRVRETQYF. The CDR3 DNA reads TGTGCCAGCAGCTTAGGGTGGGGCAGGGTCCGTGAGACCCAGTACTTC.

V and J are TRBV20-1 and TRBJ2-1; 7 bases match TRBD2. The V gene's germline CDR1 is DFQATT and CDR2 SNEGSKA (reference sequence). Trimming at V came to 5 bases and at J to 9 bases, leaving 13 bases not matched to a gene. The CDR3 consists of 14 residues. The CDR3 reads CSAPLGGGPSEQFF. CDR3 nucleotide sequence: TGCAGTGCTCCTTTGGGGGGAGGGCCCTCTGAGCAGTTCTTC.

This clonotype was seen only a few times. The chain is built from TRBV4-3 and TRBJ2-2; TRBD2 might be the D (7 bases). CDR3 size: 18 residues. V dropped 1 base and J dropped 6 bases, with 21 bases sitting between them. The germline CDR1 and CDR2 sequences are LGHNA and YSLEER. CDR3 loop: CASSQVPGGAIEAGELFF. As DNA, the CDR3 is TGCGCCAGCAGCCAAGTTCCTGGGGGGGCGATTGAAGCCGGGGAGCTGTTTTTT.

This clonotype has ten or more counts. The chain employs TRBV11-2 and TRBJ2-1; maybe TRBD2 (5 bases). V was shortened by 4 bases and J by 8 bases, with 15 bases between the two germline ends. Germline CDR1 SGHAT, CDR2 FQNNGV. The CDR3 consists of 14 residues. CDR3 coding DNA: TGTGCCAGCAGCTCGGCAAATAGCGAGGATGAGCAGTTCTTC. Amino acid sequence: CASSSANSEDEQFF.

Ten or more counts support this clonotype. This chain uses TRBV7-8 with TRBJ2-1; 8 bases map to TRBD2. V dropped 5 bases and J dropped 6; count of bases not matched to a gene: 9. This CDR3 has 15 amino acids. Germline V gene data show CDR1 as SGHVS and CDR2 as FQNEAQ. CDR3 DNA: TGTGCCAGCAGCCCTCAGCGGGAGCCCCTCAATGAGCAGTTCTTC. Translating gives CASSPQREPLNEQFF.

This clonotype was counted many times. This chain connects TRBV7-2 to TRBJ2-1; D remains ambiguous. CDR1 is SGHTA, CDR2 FQGNSA, per germline. The CDR3 has 15 amino acids. Between the trimmed V and J ends, which lost 1 base and 1 base, there was a span of 8 bases. CDR3 amino acids: CASSLGRDSYNEQFF. As DNA, the CDR3 is TGTGCCAGCAGCTTAGGTAGGGATTCCTACAATGAGCAGTTCTTC. The entire variable domain, with the rest obtained from reference TRBV7-2 and TRBJ2-1, is as follows: GAGVSQSPSNKVTEKGKDVELRCDPISGHTALYWYRQSLGQGLEFLIYFQGNSAPDKSGLPSDRFSAERTGGSVSTLTIQRTQQEDSAVYLCASSLGRDSYNEQFFGPGTRLTVL.

With regard to this clonotype: This clone may be a read error of a much larger clone one base away. V gene TRBV5-1 combines with J gene TRBJ1-1, with TRBD1 as a possible D gene (5 bases). The V gene lost 1 base and the J gene lost 4 bases, with 17 bases spanning the gap. Per germline, CDR1 SGHRS and CDR2 YFSETQ. The CDR3 length is 16 residues. The CDR3 nucleotides read TGCGCCAGCAGCTTGTTACCCAGGGTCGAGGGCACTGAAGCTTTCTTT. This sequence encodes CASSLLPRVEGTEAFF.

This chain links TRBV7-9 with TRBJ1-2; 9 bases agree with TRBD1. The germline V gene has CDR1 SEHNR and CDR2 FQNEAQ (reference sequence). The J segment lost 4 bases and the V segment lost 4 bases, leaving 10 bases of the junction unmatched. The CDR3 has 16 residues. Here the CDR3 reads CASSSRDRELVYGYTF. The CDR3, as DNA: TGTGCCAGCAGCTCAAGGGACAGGGAATTAGTCTATGGCTACACCTTC.

V gene TRBV12-5 combines with J gene TRBJ2-1; the D gene is possibly TRBD1 (5 bases). The CDR3 sequence is 12 residues long. The germline V gene has CDR1 LGHNT and CDR2 FRNRAP. Trimming took off 5 bases at V and 7 bases at J, with 9 bases between the two ends. This CDR3 is CASGQRGNEQFF. CDR3 coding DNA: TGTGCTAGTGGTCAAAGGGGAAATGAGCAGTTCTTC.

This clonotype was counted a few times. In DNA form, the CDR3 reads TGTGCCAGCAGTCTATGGCAGGGGACAGAGACCCAGTACTTC. It encodes CASSLWQGTETQYF. This chain joins TRBV12-3 or TRBV12-4 and TRBJ2-5; D perhaps matches TRBD1 (6 bases). V was trimmed by 5 bases and J by 4 bases, leaving 14 bases between them. CDR3 length: 14 residues.

The chain links TRBV10-3 to TRBJ1-5, with D uncertain. Germline CDR1 ENHRY, CDR2 SYGVKD. Trimming removed 1 base from V and 7 bases from J, with 14 bases in between. This CDR3 has 15 residues. The CDR3 DNA reads as TGTGCCATCAGTGAGTTAGCTGGGCAGAACCAGCCCCAGCATTTT. Translating it yields CAISELAGQNQPQHF.